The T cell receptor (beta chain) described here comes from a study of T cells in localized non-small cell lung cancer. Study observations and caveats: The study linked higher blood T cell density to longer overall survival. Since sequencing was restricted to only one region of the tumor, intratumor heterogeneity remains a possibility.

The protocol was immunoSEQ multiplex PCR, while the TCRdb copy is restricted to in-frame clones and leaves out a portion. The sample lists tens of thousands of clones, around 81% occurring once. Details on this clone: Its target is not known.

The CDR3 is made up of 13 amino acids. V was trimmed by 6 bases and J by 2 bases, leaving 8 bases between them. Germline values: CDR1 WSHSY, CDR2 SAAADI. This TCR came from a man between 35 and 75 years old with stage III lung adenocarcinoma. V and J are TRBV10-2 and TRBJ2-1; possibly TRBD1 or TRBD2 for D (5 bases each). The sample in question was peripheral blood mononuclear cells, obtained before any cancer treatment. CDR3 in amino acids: CASSGTTYNEQFF. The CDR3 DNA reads TGCGCCAGCAGCGGGACGACCTACAATGAGCAGTTCTTC.